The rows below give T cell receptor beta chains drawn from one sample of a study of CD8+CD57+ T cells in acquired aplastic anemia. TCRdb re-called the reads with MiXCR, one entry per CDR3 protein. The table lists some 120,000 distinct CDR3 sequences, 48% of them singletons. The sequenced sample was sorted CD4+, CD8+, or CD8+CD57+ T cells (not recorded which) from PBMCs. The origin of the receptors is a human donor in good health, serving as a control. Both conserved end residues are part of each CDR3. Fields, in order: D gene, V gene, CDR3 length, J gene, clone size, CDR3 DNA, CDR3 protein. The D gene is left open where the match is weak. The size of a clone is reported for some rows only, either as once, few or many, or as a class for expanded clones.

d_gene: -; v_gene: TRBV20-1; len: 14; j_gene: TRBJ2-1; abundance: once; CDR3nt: TGCAGTGCTAGAGGGTTGGGGGGACCAAGTGAGCAGTTCTTC; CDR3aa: CSARGLGGPSEQFF
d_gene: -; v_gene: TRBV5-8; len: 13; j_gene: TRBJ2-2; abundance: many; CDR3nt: TGTGCCAGCAGCTCTGAATACACCGGGGAGCTGTTTTTT; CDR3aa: CASSSEYTGELFF
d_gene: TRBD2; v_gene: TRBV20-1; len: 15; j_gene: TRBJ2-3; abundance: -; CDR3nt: TGCAGTGCTAGAAATAGCGGGGGGGTTATAGATACGCAGTATTTT; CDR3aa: CSARNSGGVIDTQYF
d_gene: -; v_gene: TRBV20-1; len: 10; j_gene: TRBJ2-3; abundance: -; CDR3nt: TGCAGTGCTAGAGGGACAGCCTTTCCTTTT; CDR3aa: CSARGTAFPF
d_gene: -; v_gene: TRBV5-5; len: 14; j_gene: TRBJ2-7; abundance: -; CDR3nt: TGTGCCAGCACCCCCGGGACAAGAGCCTACGAGCAGTACTTC; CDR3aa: CASTPGTRAYEQYF
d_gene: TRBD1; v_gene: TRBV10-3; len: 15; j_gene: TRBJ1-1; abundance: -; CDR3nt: TGTGCCATCACCAGCTTGACAGGGGGTGACACAGAAGCTTTCTTT; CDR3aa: CAITSLTGGDTEAFF
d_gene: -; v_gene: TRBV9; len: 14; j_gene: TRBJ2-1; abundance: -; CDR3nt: TGTGCCAGCAGCGTAGTGCCAGCAGGGAATGAGCAGTTCTTC; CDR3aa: CASSVVPAGNEQFF
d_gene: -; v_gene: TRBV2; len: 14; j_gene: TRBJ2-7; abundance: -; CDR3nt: TGTGCCAGCAGTTACTCTTGGGGAACCTACGAGCAGTACTTC; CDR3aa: CASSYSWGTYEQYF
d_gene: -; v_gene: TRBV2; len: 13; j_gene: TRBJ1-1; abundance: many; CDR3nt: TGTGCCAGCAGTGTTGGAGGGGGCACTGAAGCTTTCTTT; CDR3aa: CASSVGGGTEAFF
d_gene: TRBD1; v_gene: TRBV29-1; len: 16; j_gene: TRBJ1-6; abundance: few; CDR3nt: TGCAGCGTTGAGGCCAGCAGTGGGACAGGGAGAAATGCCCTCCACTTT; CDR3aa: CSVEASSGTGRNALHF
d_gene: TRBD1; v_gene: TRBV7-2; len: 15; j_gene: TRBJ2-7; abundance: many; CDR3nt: TGTGCCAGCAGCTTAATGGGGGACAGCCCCTACGAGCAGTACTTC; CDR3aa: CASSLMGDSPYEQYF
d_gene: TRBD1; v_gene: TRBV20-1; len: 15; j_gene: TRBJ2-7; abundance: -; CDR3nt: TGCAGTGCTGCCCACTCCGGGACAGGGTTGGACGAGCAGTACTTC; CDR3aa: CSAAHSGTGLDEQYF
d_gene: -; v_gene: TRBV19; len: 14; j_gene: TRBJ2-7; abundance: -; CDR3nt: TGTGCCAGTAGTATTCTCAAAGGGGCCTACGAGCAGTACTTC; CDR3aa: CASSILKGAYEQYF
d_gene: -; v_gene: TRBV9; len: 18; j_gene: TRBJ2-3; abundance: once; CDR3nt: TGTGCCAGCAGCGCGCCTTACCCCCAGGGAAGGGGCACAGATACGCAGTATTTT; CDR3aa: CASSAPYPQGRGTDTQYF
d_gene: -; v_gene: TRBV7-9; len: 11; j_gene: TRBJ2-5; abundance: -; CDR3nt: TGTGCCAGCAGCAAAGCAGAGACCCAGTACTTC; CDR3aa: CASSKAETQYF
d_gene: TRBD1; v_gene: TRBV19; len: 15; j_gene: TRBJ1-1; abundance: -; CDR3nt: TGTGCCAGTAGTTTTATGAGGACAGGGGACACTGAAGCTTTCTTT; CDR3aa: CASSFMRTGDTEAFF
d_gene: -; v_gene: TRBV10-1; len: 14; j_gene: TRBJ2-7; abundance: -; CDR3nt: TGCGCCAGACTTCCCCTCGGACCCCCCTACGAGCAGTACTTC; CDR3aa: CARLPLGPPYEQYF
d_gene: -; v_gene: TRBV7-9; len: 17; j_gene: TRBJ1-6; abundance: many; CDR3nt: TGTGCCAGCAGCTTATGGGGGCCCAGCTCCTATAATTCACCCCTCCACTTT; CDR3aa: CASSLWGPSSYNSPLHF
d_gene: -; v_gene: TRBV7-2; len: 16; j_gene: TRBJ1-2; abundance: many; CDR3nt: TGTGCCAGCAGCTTAGCGCCCTTCGGCGCTAACTATGGCTACACCTTC; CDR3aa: CASSLAPFGANYGYTF
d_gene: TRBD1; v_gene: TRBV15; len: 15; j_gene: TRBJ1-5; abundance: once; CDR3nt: TGTGCCACCAGGGAGGAGGGGGCGAACCTTCAGCCCCAGCATTTT; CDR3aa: CATREEGANLQPQHF
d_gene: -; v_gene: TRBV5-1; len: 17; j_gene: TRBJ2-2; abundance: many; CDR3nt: TGCGCCAGCAACCCCCGTGGGGAGTATGGGAACACCGGGGAGCTGTTTTTT; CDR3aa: CASNPRGEYGNTGELFF
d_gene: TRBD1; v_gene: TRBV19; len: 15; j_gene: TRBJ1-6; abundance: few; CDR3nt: TGTGCCAGTAAGGTTGCGACAGGGGGCCGTTCACCCCTCCACTTT; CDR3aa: CASKVATGGRSPLHF
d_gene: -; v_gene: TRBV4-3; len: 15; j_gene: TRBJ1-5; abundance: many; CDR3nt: TGCGCCAGCAGCCAAGATGCAAGCTACAATCAGCCCCAGCATTTT; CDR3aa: CASSQDASYNQPQHF
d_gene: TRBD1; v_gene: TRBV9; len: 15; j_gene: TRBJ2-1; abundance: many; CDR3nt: TGTGCCAGCAGCGCGGACAGGGCGGGCTACAATGAGCAGTTCTTC; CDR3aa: CASSADRAGYNEQFF